The clone carrying this T cell receptor (beta chain) was recorded many times. What it binds is not known. This sample was taken from a study of spatial heterogeneity in lung cancer. As for the study in general: More than eight raw reads, on average, carried each unique TCR and UMI combination.

A single record per CDR3 protein comes from TCRdb applying MiXCR to the 5' RACE reads. The sample carries 60,000 to 75,000 distinct CDR3 sequences, about 5.9% recorded once. Notes on the study in general: Ubiquitous expanded tumor TCRs showed up in blood more at resection than follow-up.

Documented time point: sample taken at primary tumor resection. The sequenced material consisted of unsorted whole RNA from tumor, nontumor lung or frozen PBMC. The V gene end was trimmed by 3 bases and the J gene end by 4 bases; junction bases not matched to a gene: 4. Germline V gene sequence: CDR1 SGHRS, CDR2 YFSETQ. The CDR3 runs 15 residues. The TCR comes from a female donor with early-stage non-small cell lung cancer. The chain uses TRBV5-1 and TRBJ1-2; 12 bases are shared with TRBD1. Here the sequenced sample was PBMCs, taken at surgery. CDR3 sequence reads: CASSWGQGASYGYTF. For the CDR3, the DNA is TGCGCCAGCAGCTGGGGACAGGGGGCGTCCTATGGCTACACCTTC.